The 9 T cell receptor beta chains given below trace back to one sample, sequenced in a study of response to subunit inactivated influenza vaccine. TCRdb reprocessed the RT-PCR reads with MiXCR, giving one entry per CDR3 protein. The sample contains roughly 500,000 distinct CDR3 sequences, roughly 25% of which appear only once. The input for sequencing was CD4+ T cells sorted from PBMCs, taken roughly 5 days after vaccination. These receptors came from a man between 45 and 60 years old who received an inactivated influenza vaccine.

V and J are TRBV20-1 and TRBJ1-2, with TRBD1 matching over 9 bases. CDR1 and CDR2 from the germline V gene are DFQATT and SNEGSKA (reference sequence). J was trimmed by 14 bases and V by 6 bases; bases with no gene match: 13. The CDR3 has 12 residues. CDR3 region: CSAPGTGTYQTF. CDR3 nucleotide sequence: TGCAGTGCCCCCGGGACAGGGACCTATCAGACCTTC.

This clonotype came up a few times. The chain links TRBV11-2 to TRBJ2-7; no clear D. The V gene's germline CDR1 is SGHAT and CDR2 FQNNGV. CDR3 length equals 14 residues. Trimming stripped 2 bases from V and 4 bases from J, with 12 bases between. The CDR3: CASSLPYTNYEQYF. The CDR3 DNA follows: TGTGCCAGCAGCTTACCTTACACAAATTACGAGCAGTACTTC.

This clonotype was detected only a few times. CDR3 DNA sequence: TGTGCCAGCAGCTTAGAATCGGACAGTGAGCAGTACTTC. It is translated as CASSLESDSEQYF. The chain has TRBV7-8 and TRBJ2-7; possibly TRBD1 for D (6 bases). Germline V gene sequence: CDR1 SGHVS, CDR2 FQNEAQ. The CDR3 covers 13 residues. The V and J ends lost 1 base and 7 bases respectively, with 11 bases between them.

The V call is TRBV9, the J call TRBJ2-1; 7 bases align to TRBD2. CDR3 length: 14 amino acids. J gave up 2 bases and V 7 bases, and 6 bases lay outside the gene matches. In germline, CDR1 is SGDLS, CDR2 YYNGEE. The CDR3 DNA reads as TGTGCCAGCGGCCGGGGACTAACCTACAATGAGCAGTTCTTC. It yields the protein CASGRGLTYNEQFF. Looking up the rest from reference TRBV9 and TRBJ2-1 gives the full variable domain: DSGVTQTPKHLITATGQRVTLRCSPRSGDLSVYWYQQSLDQGLQFLIQYYNGEERAKGNILERFSAQQFPDLHSELNLSSLELGDSALYFCASGRGLTYNEQFFGPGTRLTVL.

The chain is built from TRBV7-2 and TRBJ2-1, with D perhaps TRBD2 (5 bases). Between the trimmed V and J ends, which lost 1 base and 8 bases, there was a span of 12 bases. The CDR3 extends over 14 amino acids. CDR1 and CDR2 (germline): SGHTA, FQGNSA. The CDR3 DNA follows: TGTGCCAGCAGCTTAGAGGGAGCAAGCTATGAGCAGTTCTTC. Its protein is CASSLEGASYEQFF. Full variable domain (remainder filled in from reference TRBV7-2 and TRBJ2-1): GAGVSQSPSNKVTEKGKDVELRCDPISGHTALYWYRQSLGQGLEFLIYFQGNSAPDKSGLPSDRFSAERTGGSVSTLTIQRTQQEDSAVYLCASSLEGASYEQFFGPGTRLTVL.

The V gene is TRBV30, the J gene TRBJ2-5, with a weak D call TRBD1 (6 bases). CDR1 is GTSNPN, CDR2 SVGIG, per germline (reference sequence). V was cut by 2 bases and J by 2 bases, with 15 bases left in between. The CDR3 is 15 amino acids. CDR3 protein: CAWSRDKGYQETQYF. CDR3 nucleotides: TGTGCCTGGAGTCGGGACAAAGGCTATCAAGAGACCCAGTACTTC.

This clonotype was detected a few times. The rearrangement uses TRBV4-3 and TRBJ2-7; 8 bases map to TRBD2. V lost 1 base, J lost 5 bases, and 1 base stayed unmatched. This CDR3 comprises 13 residues. CDR1 and CDR2 from the germline V gene are LGHNA and YSLEER. CDR3 sequence: CASSQGLANEQYF. CDR3 bases: TGCGCCAGCAGCCAAGGACTAGCGAACGAGCAGTACTTC.

The V gene is TRBV7-9, the J gene TRBJ2-2; 10 bases are a match to TRBD2. Germline V gene data show CDR1 as SEHNR and CDR2 as FQNEAQ (reference sequence). The ends lost 3 bases at V and 7 bases at J; junction bases unmatched: 5. The length of the CDR3 is 15 residues. The CDR3 DNA sequence: TGTGCCAGCAGCTTCCGGACTAGCGGAGGCGGGGAGCTGTTTTTT. It yields the protein CASSFRTSGGGELFF. Looking up the rest from reference TRBV7-9 and TRBJ2-2 gives the full variable domain: DTGVSQNPRHKITKRGQNVTFRCDPISEHNRLYWYRQTLGQGPEFLTYFQNEAQLEKSRLLSDRFSAERPKGSFSTLEIQRTEQGDSAMYLCASSFRTSGGGELFFGEGSRLTVL.

The V call is TRBV4-3, the J call TRBJ1-2; D uncertain. Germline lookup yields CDR1 LGHNA and CDR2 YSLEER. The CDR3 length is 13 residues. V was clipped by 0 bases and J by 10 bases, with 12 bases between them. The CDR3 region is CASSQEYLSVYTF. The CDR3 nucleotides are TGCGCCAGCAGCCAAGAATACCTGAGCGTCTACACCTTC.